The present entry profiles one T cell receptor (beta chain) with its context. The sample comes from a study of blood T cell repertoires in COVID-19. About the research overall: The origin of the acute and convalescent COVID-19 samples was the United States, Italy and Spain. T cells, B-cell-depleted T cells, or PBMCs supplied cDNA or gDNA.

Authors' data handling: Amplification of reference gene primers provided the estimated nucleated cell counts. Libraries were prepared by immunoSEQ multiplex PCR; TCRdb keeps only in-frame clonotypes and omits some of them. V and J calls and clone size are as listed in that table; D and trimming were resolved from the DNA. In the table there are about 140,000 clones, around nine tenths of which are singletons. The CDR3 has 16 residues. Germline values: CDR1 SGHAT, CDR2 FQDESV (reference sequence). V shed 1 base and J 7 bases; nucleotides not matched to a gene: 12. The sequence was collected from a man between 50 and 59 years old with active or convalescent COVID-19. Material: peripheral blood. This rearrangement joins TRBV11-1 to TRBJ2-5; 7 positions agree with TRBD1. Here the CDR3 reads CASSLGGQARVGTQYF. The CDR3 coding sequence is TGTGCCAGCAGCTTAGGAGGACAGGCTAGGGTCGGGACCCAGTACTTC.